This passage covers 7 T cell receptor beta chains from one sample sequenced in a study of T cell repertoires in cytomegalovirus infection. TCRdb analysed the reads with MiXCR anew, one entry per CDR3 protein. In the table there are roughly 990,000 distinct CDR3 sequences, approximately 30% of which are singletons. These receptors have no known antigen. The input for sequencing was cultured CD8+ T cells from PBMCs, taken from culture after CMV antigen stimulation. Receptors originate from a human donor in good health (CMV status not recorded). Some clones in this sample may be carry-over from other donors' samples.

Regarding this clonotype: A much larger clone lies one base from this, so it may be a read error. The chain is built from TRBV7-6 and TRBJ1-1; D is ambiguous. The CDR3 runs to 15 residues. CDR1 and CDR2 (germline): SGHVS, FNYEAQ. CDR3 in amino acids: CVSSPRDPGDTEAFF. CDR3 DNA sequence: TGTGTCAGCAGCCCCCGGGATCCCGGGGACACTGAAGCTTTCTTT.

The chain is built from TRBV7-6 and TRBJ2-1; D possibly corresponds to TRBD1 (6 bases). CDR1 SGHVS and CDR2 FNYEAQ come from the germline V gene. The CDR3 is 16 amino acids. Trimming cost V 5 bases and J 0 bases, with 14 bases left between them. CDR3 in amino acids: CASSPTTGSSYNEQFF. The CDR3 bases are TGTGCCAGCAGCCCCACGACAGGATCCTCCTACAATGAGCAGTTCTTC.

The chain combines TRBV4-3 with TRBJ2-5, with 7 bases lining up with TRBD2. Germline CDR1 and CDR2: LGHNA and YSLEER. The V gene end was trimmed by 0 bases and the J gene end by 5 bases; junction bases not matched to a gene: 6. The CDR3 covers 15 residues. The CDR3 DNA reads TGCGCCAGCAGCCAAGATAGCGGGCTCAGTGAGACCCAGTACTTC. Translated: CASSQDSGLSETQYF.

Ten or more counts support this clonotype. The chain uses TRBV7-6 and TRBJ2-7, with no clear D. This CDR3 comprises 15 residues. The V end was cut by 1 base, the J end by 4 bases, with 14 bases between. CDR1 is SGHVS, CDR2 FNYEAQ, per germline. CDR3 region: CASSLETGVGYEQYF. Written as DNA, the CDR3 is TGTGCCAGCAGCTTAGAAACCGGCGTCGGGTACGAGCAGTACTTC.

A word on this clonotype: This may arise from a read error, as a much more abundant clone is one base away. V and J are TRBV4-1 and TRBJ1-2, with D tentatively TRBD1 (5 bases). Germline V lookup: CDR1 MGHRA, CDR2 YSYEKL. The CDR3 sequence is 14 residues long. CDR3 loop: CTSSQDGTSYGYTF. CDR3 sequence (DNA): TGCACCAGCAGCCAAGATGGGACCAGCTATGGCTACACCTTC.

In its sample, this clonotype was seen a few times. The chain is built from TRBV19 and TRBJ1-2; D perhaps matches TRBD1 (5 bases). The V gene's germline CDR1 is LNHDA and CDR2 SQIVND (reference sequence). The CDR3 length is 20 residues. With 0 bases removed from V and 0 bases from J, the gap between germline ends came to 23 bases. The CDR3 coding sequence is TGTGCCAGTAGTATAGATCTATATGGTCCAGGGCCGGAAGCTAACTATGGCTACACCTTC. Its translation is CASSIDLYGPGPEANYGYTF. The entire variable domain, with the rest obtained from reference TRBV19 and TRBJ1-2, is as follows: DGGITQSPKYLFRKEGQNVTLSCEQNLNHDAMYWYRQDPGQGLRLIYYSQIVNDFQKGDIAEGYSVSREKKESFPLTVTSAQKNPTAFYLCASSIDLYGPGPEANYGYTFGSGTRLTVV.

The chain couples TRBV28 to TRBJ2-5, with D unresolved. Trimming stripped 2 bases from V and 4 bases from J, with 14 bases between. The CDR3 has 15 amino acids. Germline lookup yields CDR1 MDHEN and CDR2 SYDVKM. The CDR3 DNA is TGTGCCAGCAGTTTAACCCTCAGAGCGACAGAGACCCAGTACTTC. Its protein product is CASSLTLRATETQYF.